The present entry profiles one T cell receptor beta chain with its context. These data originate in a study of response to subunit inactivated influenza vaccine. TCRdb re-analysed the RT-PCR reads in MiXCR, keeping a single row per CDR3 protein. The table includes roughly 500,000 distinct CDR3 sequences, under 30% detected once. Per the germline V gene, CDR1 is MNHNY and CDR2 is SVGAGI (reference sequence). V gave up 6 bases and J gave up 5 bases, with 10 bases separating them. The CDR3 sequence is 13 residues long. These same data were also listed under a study on T cells expressing NK-cell markers. That work contributes: Libraries used 5'RACE template switching adding universal primer site and UMIs. Sorted CD3+CD56+NKG2C+, CD3+CD56+NKG2C- and CD3+CD56-NKG2C+ T-cell subsets were beta-chain profiled. The authors restricted sorting to alpha-beta TCR T cells with an anti-gamma-delta TCR antibody in several experiments.

The TCR sequence derives from a man aged 50-60 years who received an inactivated influenza vaccine. The chain uses TRBV6-6 and TRBJ2-2; perhaps TRBD1 as D (5 bases). Material: CD4+ T cells sorted from PBMCs, obtained about 11 days after vaccination. CDR3 nucleotides: TGTGCCAGCAGACCAGGGATAACCGGGGAGCTGTTTTTT. It specifies CASRPGITGELFF.